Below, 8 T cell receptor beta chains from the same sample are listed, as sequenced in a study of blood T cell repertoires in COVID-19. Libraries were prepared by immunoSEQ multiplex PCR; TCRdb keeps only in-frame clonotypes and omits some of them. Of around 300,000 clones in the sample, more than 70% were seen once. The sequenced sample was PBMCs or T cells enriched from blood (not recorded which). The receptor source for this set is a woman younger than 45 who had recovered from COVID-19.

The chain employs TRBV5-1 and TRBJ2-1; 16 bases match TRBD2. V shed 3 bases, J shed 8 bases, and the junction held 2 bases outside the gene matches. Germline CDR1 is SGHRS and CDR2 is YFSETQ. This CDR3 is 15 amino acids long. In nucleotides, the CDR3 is TGCGCCAGCAGCTCGGGACTAGCGGGGGGGTATGAGCAGTTCTTC. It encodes CASSSGLAGGYEQFF.

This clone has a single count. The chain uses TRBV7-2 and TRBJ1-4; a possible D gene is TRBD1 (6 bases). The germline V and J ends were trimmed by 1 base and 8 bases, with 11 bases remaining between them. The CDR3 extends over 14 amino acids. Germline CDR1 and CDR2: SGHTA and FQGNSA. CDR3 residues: CASSLGQENEKLFF. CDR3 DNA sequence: TGTGCCAGCAGCTTAGGACAGGAGAACGAAAAACTGTTTTTT. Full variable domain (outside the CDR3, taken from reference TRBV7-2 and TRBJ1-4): GAGVSQSPSNKVTEKGKDVELRCDPISGHTALYWYRQSLGQGLEFLIYFQGNSAPDKSGLPSDRFSAERTGGSVSTLTIQRTQQEDSAVYLCASSLGQENEKLFFGSGTQLSVL.

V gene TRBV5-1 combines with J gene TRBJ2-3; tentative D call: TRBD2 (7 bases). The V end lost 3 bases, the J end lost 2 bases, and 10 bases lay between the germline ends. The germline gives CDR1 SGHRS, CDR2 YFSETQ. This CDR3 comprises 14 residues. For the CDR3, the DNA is TGCGCCAGCAGCTCAGGGGACTACACAGATACGCAGTATTTT. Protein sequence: CASSSGDYTDTQYF.

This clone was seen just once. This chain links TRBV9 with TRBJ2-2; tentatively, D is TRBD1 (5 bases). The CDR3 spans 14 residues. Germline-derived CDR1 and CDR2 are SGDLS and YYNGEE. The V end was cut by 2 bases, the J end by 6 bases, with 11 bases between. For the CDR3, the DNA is TGTGCCAGCAGCGTTCAAGGGGCACCCGGGGAGCTGTTTTTT. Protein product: CASSVQGAPGELFF.

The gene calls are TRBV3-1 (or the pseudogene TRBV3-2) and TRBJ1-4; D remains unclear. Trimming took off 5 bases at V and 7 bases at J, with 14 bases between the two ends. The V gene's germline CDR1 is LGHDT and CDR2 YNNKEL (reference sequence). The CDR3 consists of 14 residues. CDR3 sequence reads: CASSSRDLGEKLFF. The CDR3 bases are TGTGCCAGCAGCTCGAGGGATTTGGGTGAAAAACTGTTTTTT.

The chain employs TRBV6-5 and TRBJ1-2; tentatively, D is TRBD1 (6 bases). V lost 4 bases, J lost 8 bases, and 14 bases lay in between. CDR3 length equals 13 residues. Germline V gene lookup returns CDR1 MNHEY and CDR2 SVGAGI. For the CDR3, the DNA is TGTGCCAGCAGTTCAGACAGGTTCCTGGGCTACACCTTC. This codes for CASSSDRFLGYTF.

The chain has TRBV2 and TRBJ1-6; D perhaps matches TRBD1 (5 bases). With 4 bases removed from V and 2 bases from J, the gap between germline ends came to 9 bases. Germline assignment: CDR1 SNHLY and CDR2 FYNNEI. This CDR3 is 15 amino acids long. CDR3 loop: CASSAGWTYNSPLHF. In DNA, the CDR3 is TGTGCCAGCAGTGCAGGGTGGACCTATAATTCACCCCTCCACTTT.

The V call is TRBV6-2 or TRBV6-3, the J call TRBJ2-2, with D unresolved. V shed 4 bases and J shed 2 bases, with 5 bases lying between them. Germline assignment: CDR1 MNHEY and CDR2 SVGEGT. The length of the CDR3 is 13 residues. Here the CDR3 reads CASSWANTGELFF. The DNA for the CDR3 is TGTGCCAGCAGTTGGGCTAACACCGGGGAGCTGTTTTTT.